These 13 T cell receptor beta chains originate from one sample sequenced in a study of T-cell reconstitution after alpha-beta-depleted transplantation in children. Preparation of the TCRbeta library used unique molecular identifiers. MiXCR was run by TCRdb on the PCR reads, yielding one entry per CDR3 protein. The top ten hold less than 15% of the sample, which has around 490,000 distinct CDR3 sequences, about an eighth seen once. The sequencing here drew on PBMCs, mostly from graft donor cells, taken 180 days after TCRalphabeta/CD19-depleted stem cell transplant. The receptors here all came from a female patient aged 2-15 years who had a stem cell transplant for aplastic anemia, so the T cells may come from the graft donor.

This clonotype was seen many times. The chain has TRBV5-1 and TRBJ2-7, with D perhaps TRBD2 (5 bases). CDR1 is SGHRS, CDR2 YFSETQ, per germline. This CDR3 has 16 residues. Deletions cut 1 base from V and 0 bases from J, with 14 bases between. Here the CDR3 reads CASSLRSGDYSYEQYF. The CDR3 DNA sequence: TGCGCCAGCAGCTTGCGTTCAGGAGACTACTCCTACGAGCAGTACTTC.

The chain's CDR3 is CASSTLEGPPGELFF. The CDR3 region has the DNA TGTGCCAGCAGCACCCTTGAGGGCCCCCCCGGGGAGCTGTTTTTT. This chain links TRBV7-2 with TRBJ2-2, with D perhaps matching TRBD2 (5 bases). Trimming left V 5 bases short and J 6 bases short, with 16 bases between. From germline, CDR1 is SGHTA and CDR2 FQGNSA. The CDR3 length is 15 residues.

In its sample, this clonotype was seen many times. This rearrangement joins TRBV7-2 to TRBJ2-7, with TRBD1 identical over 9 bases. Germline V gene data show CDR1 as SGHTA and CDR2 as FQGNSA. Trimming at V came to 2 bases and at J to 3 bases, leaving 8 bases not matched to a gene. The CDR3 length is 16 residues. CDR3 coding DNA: TGTGCCAGCAGCTTATTGGCTACAGGGGGCTTCTACGAGCAGTACTTC. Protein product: CASSLLATGGFYEQYF.

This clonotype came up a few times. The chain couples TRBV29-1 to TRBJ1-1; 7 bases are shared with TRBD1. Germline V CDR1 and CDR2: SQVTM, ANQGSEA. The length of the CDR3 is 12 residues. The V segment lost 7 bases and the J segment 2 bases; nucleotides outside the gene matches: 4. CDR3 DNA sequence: TGCAGCGGGGGGACAGCTAACACTGAAGCTTTCTTT. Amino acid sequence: CSGGTANTEAFF. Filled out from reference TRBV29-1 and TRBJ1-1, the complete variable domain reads SAVISQKPSRDICQRGTSLTIQCQVDSQVTMMFWYRQQPGQSLTLIATANQGSEATYESGFVIDKFPISRPNLTFSTLTVSNMSPEDSSIYLCSGGTANTEAFFGQGTRLTVV.

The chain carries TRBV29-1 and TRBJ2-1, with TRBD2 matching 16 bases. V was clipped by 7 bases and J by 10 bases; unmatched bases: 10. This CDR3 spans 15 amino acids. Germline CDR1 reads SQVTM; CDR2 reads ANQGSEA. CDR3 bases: TGCAGCGCATACGACGGGACTAGCGGGAGGGTCGAGCAGTTCTTC. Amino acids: CSAYDGTSGRVEQFF.

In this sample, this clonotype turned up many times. The CDR3 DNA reads as TGTGCCACCAGCAGGGACAGGAGCTCCTATAATTCACCCCTCCACTTT. As protein: CATSRDRSSYNSPLHF. This chain links TRBV15 with TRBJ1-6; 7 nucleotides agree with TRBD1. The CDR3 runs 16 residues. V dropped 3 bases and J dropped 0; count of bases not matched to a gene: 2. Per germline, CDR1 LNHNV and CDR2 YYDKDF (reference sequence).

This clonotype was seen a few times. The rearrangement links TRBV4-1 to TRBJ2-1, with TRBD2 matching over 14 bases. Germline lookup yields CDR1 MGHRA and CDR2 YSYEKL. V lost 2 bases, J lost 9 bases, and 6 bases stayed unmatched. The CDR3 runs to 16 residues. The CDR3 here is CASSQPTSGREIEQFF. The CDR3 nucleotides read TGCGCCAGCAGCCAACCGACTAGCGGGAGGGAGATTGAGCAGTTCTTC.

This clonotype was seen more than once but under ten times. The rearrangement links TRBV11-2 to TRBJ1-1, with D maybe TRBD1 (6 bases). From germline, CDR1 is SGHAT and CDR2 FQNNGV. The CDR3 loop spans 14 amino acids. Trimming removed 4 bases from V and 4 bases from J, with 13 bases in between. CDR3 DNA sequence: TGTGCCAGCAGCTCTAACAGGGCGGGCACTGAAGCTTTCTTT. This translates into CASSSNRAGTEAFF.

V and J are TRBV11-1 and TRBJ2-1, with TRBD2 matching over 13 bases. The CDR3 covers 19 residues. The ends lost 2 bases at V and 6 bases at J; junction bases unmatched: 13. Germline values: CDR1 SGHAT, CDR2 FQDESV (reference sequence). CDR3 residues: CASSLRGGLAGERRNEQFF. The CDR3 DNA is TGTGCCAGCAGCTTAAGGGGAGGACTAGCGGGAGAGCGTCGCAATGAGCAGTTCTTC.

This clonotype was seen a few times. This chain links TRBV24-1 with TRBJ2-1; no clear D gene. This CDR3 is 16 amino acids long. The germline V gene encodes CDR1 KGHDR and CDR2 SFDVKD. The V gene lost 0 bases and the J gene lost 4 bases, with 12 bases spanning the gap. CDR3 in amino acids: CATSDLQPGEYNEQFF. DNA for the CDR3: TGTGCCACCAGTGATTTGCAGCCAGGCGAGTACAATGAGCAGTTCTTC.

The CDR3 DNA reads TGTGCCAGCAGTTTGGGGACCAGCCAGTACAATGAGCAGTTCTTC. Protein: CASSLGTSQYNEQFF. The chain has TRBV12-3 or TRBV12-4 and TRBJ2-1, with D perhaps matching TRBD1 or TRBD2 (5 bases each). The V end was cut by 3 bases, the J end by 4 bases, with 13 bases between. There are 15 residues in the CDR3.

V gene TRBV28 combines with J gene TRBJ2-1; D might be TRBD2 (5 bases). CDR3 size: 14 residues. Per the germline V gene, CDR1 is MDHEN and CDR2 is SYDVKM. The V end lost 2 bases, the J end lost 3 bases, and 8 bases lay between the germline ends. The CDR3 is CASSLIGLYNEQFF. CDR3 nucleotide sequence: TGTGCCAGCAGTTTAATAGGACTCTACAATGAGCAGTTCTTC.

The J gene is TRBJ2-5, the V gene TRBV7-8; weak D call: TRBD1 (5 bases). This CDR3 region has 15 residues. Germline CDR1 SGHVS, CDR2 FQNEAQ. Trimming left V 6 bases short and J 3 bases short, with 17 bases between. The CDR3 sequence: CASRPRIDREETQYF. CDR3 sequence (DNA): TGTGCCAGCAGACCACGCATAGACAGAGAAGAGACCCAGTACTTC.